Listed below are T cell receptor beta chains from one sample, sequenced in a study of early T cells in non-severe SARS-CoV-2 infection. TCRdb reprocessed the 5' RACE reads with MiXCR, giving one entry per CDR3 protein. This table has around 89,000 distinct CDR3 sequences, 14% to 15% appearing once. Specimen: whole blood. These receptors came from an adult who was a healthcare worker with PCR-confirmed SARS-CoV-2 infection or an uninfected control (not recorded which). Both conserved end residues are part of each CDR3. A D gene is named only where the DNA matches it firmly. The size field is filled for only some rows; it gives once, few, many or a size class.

cdr3_aa: CASSRAGTGVHNEQFF; cdr3_nt: TGTGCCAGCAGCCGCGCCGGGACAGGGGTCCACAATGAGCAGTTCTTC; j_call: TRBJ2-1; v_call: TRBV5-6; d_call: TRBD1; clone_size: -
cdr3_aa: CASSPISSGNTIYF; cdr3_nt: TGTGCCAGCAGCCCTATTTCCTCTGGAAACACCATATATTTT; j_call: TRBJ1-3; v_call: TRBV7-9; d_call: -; clone_size: few
cdr3_aa: CASGSATGNLNTEAFF; cdr3_nt: TGTGCTAGTGGTTCGGCCACAGGGAATTTGAACACTGAAGCTTTCTTT; j_call: TRBJ1-1; v_call: TRBV12-5; d_call: -; clone_size: many
cdr3_aa: CASSASGGQETQYF; cdr3_nt: TGCGCCAGCAGCGCATCTGGGGGGCAAGAGACCCAGTACTTC; j_call: TRBJ2-5; v_call: TRBV5-1; d_call: -; clone_size: many
cdr3_aa: CASSSDRSNEKLFF; cdr3_nt: TGTGCCAGCAGTTCCGACAGAAGTAATGAAAAACTGTTTTTT; j_call: TRBJ1-4; v_call: TRBV6-1; d_call: -; clone_size: many
cdr3_aa: CASSLQGTGELFF; cdr3_nt: TGTGCCAGCAGCTTACAGGGTACCGGGGAGCTGTTTTTT; j_call: TRBJ2-2; v_call: TRBV12-3/TRBV12-4; d_call: -; clone_size: many
cdr3_aa: CASSYSRDYQETQYF; cdr3_nt: TGTGCCAGCAGCTACAGCCGGGATTACCAAGAGACCCAGTACTTC; j_call: TRBJ2-5; v_call: TRBV11-2; d_call: -; clone_size: many
cdr3_aa: CSVDSLNEQFF; cdr3_nt: TGCAGCGTTGACAGCCTCAATGAGCAGTTCTTC; j_call: TRBJ2-1; v_call: TRBV29-1; d_call: -; clone_size: few
cdr3_aa: CASSQQMNTGELFF; cdr3_nt: TGTGCCAGCAGCCAGCAGATGAACACCGGGGAGCTGTTTTTT; j_call: TRBJ2-2; v_call: TRBV14; d_call: -; clone_size: few
cdr3_aa: CSVEVTGTGELFF; cdr3_nt: TGCAGCGTTGAAGTGACGGGAACCGGGGAGCTGTTTTTT; j_call: TRBJ2-2; v_call: TRBV29-1; d_call: -; clone_size: -
cdr3_aa: CASLETGDLNTEAFF; cdr3_nt: TGTGCCAGCCTTGAGACAGGGGACTTGAACACTGAAGCTTTCTTT; j_call: TRBJ1-1; v_call: TRBV7-9; d_call: TRBD1; clone_size: few
cdr3_aa: CASSRGTGYGYTF; cdr3_nt: TGTGCCAGTAGTCGGGGAACAGGGTATGGCTACACCTTC; j_call: TRBJ1-2; v_call: TRBV19; d_call: -; clone_size: few
cdr3_aa: CASSKTGRSQETQYF; cdr3_nt: TGTGCCAGCAGCAAGACAGGTCGGAGCCAAGAGACCCAGTACTTC; j_call: TRBJ2-5; v_call: TRBV13; d_call: -; clone_size: few
cdr3_aa: CASRLGTLEGNEQFF; cdr3_nt: TGCGCCAGCAGGCTAGGTACACTGGAAGGCAATGAGCAGTTCTTC; j_call: TRBJ2-1; v_call: TRBV5-1; d_call: -; clone_size: many
cdr3_aa: CAWSVSGQISNQPQHF; cdr3_nt: TGTGCCTGGAGTGTATCGGGGCAGATTAGCAATCAGCCCCAGCATTTT; j_call: TRBJ1-5; v_call: TRBV30; d_call: -; clone_size: few
cdr3_aa: CASSLVVGTGRETQYF; cdr3_nt: TGTGCCAGCAGCTTAGTAGTTGGGACAGGGAGAGAGACCCAGTACTTC; j_call: TRBJ2-5; v_call: TRBV7-8; d_call: TRBD1; clone_size: -
cdr3_aa: CASSPDSRARNEQFF; cdr3_nt: TGTGCCAGCAGTCCGGACTCACGGGCCCGGAATGAGCAGTTCTTC; j_call: TRBJ2-1; v_call: TRBV12-3/TRBV12-4; d_call: -; clone_size: few
cdr3_aa: CAISDPTDSPLHF; cdr3_nt: TGTGCCATCAGTGATCCCACGGATTCACCCCTCCACTTT; j_call: TRBJ1-6; v_call: TRBV10-3; d_call: -; clone_size: few
cdr3_aa: CASSKVWWQGNTEAFF; cdr3_nt: TGTGCCAGCAGCAAAGTCTGGTGGCAGGGGAACACTGAAGCTTTCTTT; j_call: TRBJ1-1; v_call: TRBV21-1; d_call: -; clone_size: many
cdr3_aa: CASSLDRVEAFF; cdr3_nt: TGTGCCAGCAGTTTAGATCGTGTCGAAGCTTTCTTT; j_call: TRBJ1-1; v_call: TRBV12-3/TRBV12-4; d_call: -; clone_size: many
cdr3_aa: CASSLTSVHEQFF; cdr3_nt: TGTGCCAGCAGCTTGACGTCAGTTCATGAGCAGTTCTTC; j_call: TRBJ2-1; v_call: TRBV5-6; d_call: -; clone_size: many
cdr3_aa: CASSRAGAGTIGYTF; cdr3_nt: TGTGCCAGCAGCCGGGCGGGGGCAGGGACCATTGGCTACACCTTC; j_call: TRBJ1-2; v_call: TRBV7-2; d_call: -; clone_size: few
cdr3_aa: CSARLAGSRNEQFF; cdr3_nt: TGCAGTGCTCGACTAGCGGGGTCTAGAAATGAGCAGTTCTTC; j_call: TRBJ2-1; v_call: TRBV20-1; d_call: TRBD2; clone_size: -
cdr3_aa: CASRRDRGRRGNEQFF; cdr3_nt: TGTGCCAGCAGAAGGGACAGGGGGCGAAGGGGGAATGAGCAGTTCTTC; j_call: TRBJ2-1; v_call: TRBV7-8; d_call: TRBD1; clone_size: few
cdr3_aa: CASSLVSELSGYTF; cdr3_nt: TGCGCCAGCAGCTTGGTTTCAGAATTGAGTGGCTACACCTTC; j_call: TRBJ1-2; v_call: TRBV5-1; d_call: -; clone_size: -
cdr3_aa: CASSRQGVVLSGNTIYF; cdr3_nt: TGCGCCAGCAGCCGCCAAGGCGTAGTCCTCTCTGGAAACACCATATATTTT; j_call: TRBJ1-3; v_call: TRBV4-1; d_call: -; clone_size: few
cdr3_aa: CASSRAGGLDTEAFF; cdr3_nt: TGTGCCAGCAGCCGGGCAGGGGGGCTGGACACTGAAGCTTTCTTT; j_call: TRBJ1-1; v_call: TRBV5-6; d_call: TRBD1; clone_size: -
cdr3_aa: CSGSGGASTDTQYF; cdr3_nt: TGCAGTGGTAGCGGGGGGGCTAGCACAGATACGCAGTATTTT; j_call: TRBJ2-3; v_call: TRBV20-1; d_call: TRBD2; clone_size: few
cdr3_aa: CANSEERGSSF; cdr3_nt: TGTGCCAACAGTGAAGAGAGGGGCAGTTCCTTC; j_call: TRBJ1-2; v_call: TRBV6-1; d_call: -; clone_size: -
cdr3_aa: CASSPATAQNQETQYF; cdr3_nt: TGTGCCAGCTCACCGGCGACTGCTCAGAACCAAGAGACCCAGTACTTC; j_call: TRBJ2-5; v_call: TRBV18; d_call: -; clone_size: -
cdr3_aa: CASSLIDIYNEQFF; cdr3_nt: TGCGCCAGCAGCTTAATAGACATCTACAATGAGCAGTTCTTC; j_call: TRBJ2-1; v_call: TRBV5-1; d_call: -; clone_size: few
cdr3_aa: CSVEGARHITDTQYF; cdr3_nt: TGCAGCGTTGAAGGGGCCCGGCATATTACAGATACGCAGTATTTT; j_call: TRBJ2-3; v_call: TRBV29-1; d_call: -; clone_size: -
cdr3_aa: CAISVGQGAGELFF; cdr3_nt: TGTGCCATCAGTGTTGGGCAGGGGGCCGGGGAGCTGTTTTTT; j_call: TRBJ2-2; v_call: TRBV10-3; d_call: TRBD1; clone_size: once
cdr3_aa: CASSEDQGSTDTQYF; cdr3_nt: TGTGCCAGCAGTGAAGATCAGGGTAGCACAGATACGCAGTATTTT; j_call: TRBJ2-3; v_call: TRBV2; d_call: -; clone_size: many
cdr3_aa: CSPPRADSGNTIYF; cdr3_nt: TGCAGCCCTCCACGAGCGGACTCTGGAAACACCATATATTTT; j_call: TRBJ1-3; v_call: TRBV29-1; d_call: -; clone_size: few
cdr3_aa: CASSPGGESNQPQHF; cdr3_nt: TGTGCCAGCAGCCCCGGAGGGGAAAGCAATCAGCCCCAGCATTTT; j_call: TRBJ1-5; v_call: TRBV12-3/TRBV12-4; d_call: -; clone_size: -
cdr3_aa: CASSFRGTNTEAFF; cdr3_nt: TGTGCCAGCAGTTTTCGGGGAACGAACACTGAAGCTTTCTTT; j_call: TRBJ1-1; v_call: TRBV27; d_call: -; clone_size: many
cdr3_aa: CASSLAPGGNQPQHF; cdr3_nt: TGTGCCAGCAGCTTAGCCCCGGGGGGCAATCAGCCCCAGCATTTT; j_call: TRBJ1-5; v_call: TRBV7-6; d_call: -; clone_size: few
cdr3_aa: CSLGGPETQYF; cdr3_nt: TGCAGCCTGGGGGGTCCGGAGACCCAGTACTTC; j_call: TRBJ2-5; v_call: TRBV29-1; d_call: -; clone_size: few
cdr3_aa: CASSAVTSKHNEQFF; cdr3_nt: TGTGCCAGCAGTGCTGTGACTAGCAAGCACAATGAGCAGTTCTTC; j_call: TRBJ2-1; v_call: TRBV2; d_call: TRBD2; clone_size: -
cdr3_aa: CASSLAGGGTDTQYF; cdr3_nt: TGCGCCAGCAGCTTGGCAGGGGGAGGCACAGATACGCAGTATTTT; j_call: TRBJ2-3; v_call: TRBV5-1; d_call: TRBD1; clone_size: -
cdr3_aa: CASSWGLDPDTQYF; cdr3_nt: TGCGCCAGCAGCTGGGGGCTAGATCCAGATACGCAGTATTTT; j_call: TRBJ2-3; v_call: TRBV5-1; d_call: -; clone_size: many
cdr3_aa: CASSGTQQETQYF; cdr3_nt: TGTGCCAGCAGCGGGACGCAGCAAGAGACCCAGTACTTC; j_call: TRBJ2-5; v_call: TRBV9; d_call: -; clone_size: -